One and the same sample provided the 19 T cell receptor beta chains below, sequenced in a study of metastatic and nonmetastatic thyroid tumors. Each patient came to thyroid surgery without any prior treatment (of any kind). TCRdb re-clonotyped the PCR reads through MiXCR. Of 20,000 to 25,000 clones in the sample, roughly 15% were seen once. Sequenced sample: tumor tissue. These receptor sequences come from a female donor with papillary thyroid cancer or a benign thyroid nodule (not recorded which). Some clones in this sample may be carry-over from other donors' samples.

The CDR3 loop reads CASSRAGGVNEQFF. The CDR3 nucleotides are TGTGCCAGCAGTCGGGCGGGAGGGGTCAATGAGCAGTTCTTC. The V gene is TRBV6-1, the J gene TRBJ2-1, with 9 nucleotides matching TRBD2. The CDR3 contains 14 residues. Trimming removed 5 bases from V and 6 bases from J; junction bases left unmatched: 5. Germline V lookup: CDR1 MNHNS, CDR2 SASEGT.

This clone was picked up one time. This sequence joins TRBV5-1 and TRBJ2-1; TRBD2 might be the D (5 bases). The CDR3 has 16 amino acids. Trimming pared 0 bases from V and 8 bases from J, leaving 18 bases between. The germline V gene encodes CDR1 SGHRS and CDR2 YFSETQ. This chain's CDR3 is CASSLEQSPRADEQFF. The CDR3 nucleotides are TGCGCCAGCAGCTTGGAGCAGTCCCCTCGAGCGGATGAGCAGTTCTTC.

Judged by abundance, this clone is medium-sized. CDR3 coding DNA: TGTGCCAGCAGTTTCGGGACTCTCAATGAGCAGTTCTTC. Protein product: CASSFGTLNEQFF. The chain combines TRBV12-3 or TRBV12-4 with TRBJ2-1; D is possibly TRBD2 (6 bases). Trimming cost V 3 bases and J 6 bases, with 9 bases left between them. This CDR3 comprises 13 residues.

In this sample, this clone turned up many times. This chain links TRBV7-3 with TRBJ1-6; TRBD1 aligns across 10 bases. Germline values: CDR1 SGHTA, CDR2 FQGTGA. V was clipped by 1 base and J by 7 bases; unmatched bases: 1. The CDR3 is made up of 15 amino acids. The CDR3 coding sequence is TGTGCCAGCAGCTTAATGGGACAGGGGAATTCACCCCTCCACTTT. This translates into CASSLMGQGNSPLHF.

This clone was picked up many times. This rearrangement joins TRBV4-1 to TRBJ2-3, with 8 bases identical to TRBD1. V shed 1 base and J 0 bases; nucleotides not matched to a gene: 12. The germline CDR1 and CDR2 sequences are MGHRA and YSYEKL. The CDR3 is 19 amino acids. CDR3 nucleotides: TGCGCCAGCAGCCAAGTCGTGGGACAGGTACCCTTTAGCACAGATACGCAGTATTTT. Translation: CASSQVVGQVPFSTDTQYF.

This clone has at least ten counts. This chain uses TRBV6-1 with TRBJ1-6; TRBD1 matches at 12 bases. V was pared by 7 bases and J by 5 bases, with 6 bases of the junction left unmatched. Germline V gene lookup returns CDR1 MNHNS and CDR2 SASEGT. The CDR3 is 16 amino acids. CDR3 bases: TGTGCCAGCACCTGGGACAGGGGGCTTGATAATTCACCCCTCCACTTT. Its protein is CASTWDRGLDNSPLHF.

This clone occurred many times. This chain links TRBV19 with TRBJ1-1, with D perhaps matching TRBD1 (5 bases). The CDR3 totals 16 residues. V was cut by 2 bases and J by 1 base, with 14 bases left in between. Looked up from germline, CDR1 is LNHDA and CDR2 is SQIVND (reference sequence). Here the CDR3 DNA reads TGTGCCAGTAGTATAAGCCTTAGGGGTACGAACACTGAAGCTTTCTTT. Protein: CASSISLRGTNTEAFF.

Ten or more counts support this clone. The chain is built from TRBV16 and TRBJ2-2; 11 positions match TRBD1. The CDR3 is 17 residues long. V shed 2 bases and J 5 bases; nucleotides not matched to a gene: 7. CDR1 is KGHSY and CDR2 is FQNENV in the germline V gene. CDR3 in DNA: TGTGCCAGCAGCCAAGTTGGGACAGGGGGATTAACCGGGGAGCTGTTTTTT. Translation gives CASSQVGTGGLTGELFF.

This clone is labeled as medium-sized. V usage is TRBV6-1 and J usage is TRBJ2-5; 9 bases agree with TRBD2. The CDR3 is made up of 15 amino acids. J was trimmed by 5 bases and V by 2 bases; bases with no gene match: 6. Germline V gene data show CDR1 as MNHNS and CDR2 as SASEGT. In DNA, the CDR3 is TGTGCCAGCAGTGAACAGGCGGCGGGGGGGGAGACCCAGTACTTC. Its protein is CASSEQAAGGETQYF.

This clone was detected many times. The chain carries TRBV30 and TRBJ1-4, with TRBD1 matching 8 bases. Germline CDR1 is GTSNPN and CDR2 is SVGIG (reference sequence). CDR3 length: 13 residues. Trimming took 3 bases from V and 8 from J; bases not matched to a gene: 5. The CDR3 region is CAWSLDRGEKLFF. The CDR3 bases are TGTGCCTGGAGCCTCGACAGGGGCGAAAAACTGTTTTTT.

CDR3 sequence reads: CASSFEGEGNEQFF. The CDR3 coding sequence is TGCGCCAGCAGCTTTGAAGGGGAGGGGAATGAGCAGTTCTTC. This rearrangement joins TRBV5-1 to TRBJ2-1, with 7 bases fitting TRBD2. The junction had 6 bases not matched to a gene; V was cut back by 2 bases and J by 7 bases. The CDR3 consists of 14 residues. The germline CDR1 and CDR2 sequences are SGHRS and YFSETQ. The full variable domain, rest sourced from reference TRBV5-1 and TRBJ2-1, is KAGVTQTPRYLIKTRGQQVTLSCSPISGHRSVSWYQQTPGQGLQFLFEYFSETQRNKGNFPGRFSGRQFSNSRSEMNVSTLELGDSALYLCASSFEGEGNEQFFGPGTRLTVL.

Ten or more counts support this clone. The chain joins TRBV19 to TRBJ2-2, with unresolved D. The CDR3 extends over 11 amino acids. V was trimmed by 3 bases and J by 6 bases, leaving 2 bases between them. The germline V gene has CDR1 LNHDA and CDR2 SQIVND (reference sequence). CDR3 DNA sequence: TGTGCCAGTAGTATTTCCGGGGAGCTGTTTTTT. Its translation is CASSISGELFF.

This clone was recorded at least ten times. This chain connects TRBV6-5 to TRBJ2-2; D is ambiguous. Germline V lookup: CDR1 MNHEY, CDR2 SVGAGI. The CDR3 extends over 15 amino acids. The V end lost 2 bases, the J end lost 4 bases, and 11 bases lay between the germline ends. CDR3 DNA: TGTGCCAGCAGTTACAATACGATAGGCACCGGGGAGCTGTTTTTT. This sequence encodes CASSYNTIGTGELFF.

Ten or more counts support this clone. The genes are TRBV18 and TRBJ2-1; the match to TRBD2 covers 10 bases. With 1 base clipped from V and 0 bases from J, the junction kept 3 bases outside the gene matches. Germline V gives CDR1 KGHSH, CDR2 LQKENI. This CDR3 has 17 residues. The CDR3 DNA reads TGTGCCAGCTCACCACGGCCTAGCGGGAGCTCCTACAATGAGCAGTTCTTC. This encodes CASSPRPSGSSYNEQFF.

In its sample, this clone was seen many times. The rearrangement uses TRBV2 and TRBJ1-2, with 7 bases that match TRBD1. Germline loops: CDR1 SNHLY, CDR2 FYNNEI. V trimming: 7 bases; J trimming: 0 bases; junction bases outside the gene matches: 2. The CDR3 has 13 residues. CDR3 protein: CASTGTANYGYTF. The CDR3 nucleotides read TGTGCCAGCACGGGGACAGCTAACTATGGCTACACCTTC.

The rearrangement uses TRBV6-4 and TRBJ2-3, with TRBD2 as a possible D gene (5 bases). From germline, CDR1 is MRHNA and CDR2 SNTAGT. The CDR3 is made up of 14 amino acids. V was trimmed by 3 bases and J by 4 bases, leaving 11 bases between them. CDR3 in amino acids: CASSEVTTPDTQYF. For the CDR3, the DNA is TGTGCCAGCAGTGAAGTGACTACCCCAGATACGCAGTATTTT.

Ten or more counts support this clone. The chain couples TRBV7-7 to TRBJ2-7, with a possible D match to TRBD2 (7 bases). The CDR3 is 13 residues long. The germline CDR1 and CDR2 sequences are SSHAT and FNYEAQ (reference sequence). V was pared by 8 bases and J by 5 bases, with 16 bases between. The CDR3: CASGRGAGDEQYF. The CDR3, as DNA: TGTGCCAGCGGTCGGGGGGCGGGAGACGAGCAGTACTTC. The whole variable domain, filled in from reference TRBV7-7 and TRBJ2-7, reads GAGVSQSPRYKVTKRGQDVTLRCDPISSHATLYWYQQALGQGPEFLTYFNYEAQPDKSGLPSDRFSAERPEGSISTLTIQRTEQRDSAMYRCASGRGAGDEQYFGPGTRLTVT.

This chain uses TRBV6-1 with TRBJ1-4; D remains unclear. CDR1 is MNHNS, CDR2 SASEGT, per germline. The CDR3 consists of 15 residues. V was clipped by 6 bases and J by 1 base, with 12 bases between them. CDR3 amino acids: CASSASGGTNEKLFF. CDR3 nucleotides: TGTGCCAGCAGCGCATCAGGCGGAACTAATGAAAAACTGTTTTTT.

Here the CDR3 reads CASSIVDRPPQETQYF. The CDR3 bases are TGTGCCAGTAGTATTGTTGACAGGCCCCCTCAAGAGACCCAGTACTTC. V gene TRBV19 combines with J gene TRBJ2-5; D possibly corresponds to TRBD1 (6 bases). This CDR3 region has 16 residues. V gave up 3 bases and J gave up 2 bases, with 16 bases separating them. The germline gives CDR1 LNHDA, CDR2 SQIVND (reference sequence). Complete variable domain (other parts from reference TRBV19 and TRBJ2-5): DGGITQSPKYLFRKEGQNVTLSCEQNLNHDAMYWYRQDPGQGLRLIYYSQIVNDFQKGDIAEGYSVSREKKESFPLTVTSAQKNPTAFYLCASSIVDRPPQETQYFGPGTRLLVL.